The clone carrying this T cell receptor (beta chain) was detected many times. Its antigen is undetermined. A second about 6 to 12 cycle PCR used barcoded and J-beta primers. The template-switch adaptor, which had 12 random nucleotides, put a tag on each cDNA molecule. TCRdb re-called the 5' RACE reads through MiXCR, storing one row per CDR3 protein. This table has fewer than 1,000,000 distinct CDR3 sequences, approximately 44% appearing once. The sample belongs to a study of blood T cells in healthy people across ages. Overall study findings and caveats: Considered underestimates were the diversity estimates obtained from one million T cells. Nothing was known about donor CMV status, and this possibly confounded expanded clonotype changes.

This TCR came from a man aged 55-75 years in good health. Material: blood.

The DNA for the CDR3 is TGTGCCAGCAGCCAAGGGGGGAATCAGCCCCAGCATTTT. Its translation is CASSQGGNQPQHF. V gene TRBV3-1 combines with J gene TRBJ1-5, with D perhaps matching TRBD1 (5 bases). V lost 1 base and J lost 4, with 5 bases in between. The germline V gene encodes CDR1 LGHDT and CDR2 YNNKEL (reference sequence). The CDR3 is made up of 13 amino acids.